This T cell receptor beta chain was documented in a study of blood T cell repertoires in COVID-19. Study at large: Spain, Italy and the United States supplied samples that represented acute and convalescent COVID-19. PBMCs, B-cell-depleted T cells, or T cells provided the cDNA or gDNA that made up the material.

Germline CDR1 is LNHNV and CDR2 is YYDKDF (reference sequence). The junction had 14 bases not matched to a gene; V was cut back by 5 bases and J by 7 bases. There are 17 residues in the CDR3. Per the study methods: Amplified reference gene primers provided the basis for estimating nucleated cell counts. This table comes from immunoSEQ multiplex PCR, and its TCRdb copy is limited to in-frame clones, with some not included. The V and J calls and the clone size are those of that table, but D and trimming were determined from the DNA. The sample holds about 60,000 clones, roughly 88% seen once. The material sequenced was peripheral blood. The rearrangement joins TRBV15 to TRBJ2-2; 9 bases fit TRBD1. The TCR comes from a man between 60 and 75 years old with acute or convalescent COVID-19. The CDR3 DNA is TGTGCCACCAGCCCCCTATTACAGGGGGCGCTGGACGGGGAGCTGTTTTTT. Protein: CATSPLLQGALDGELFF.